The 21 T cell receptor beta chains below were found in one sample sequenced in a study of neurological immune-mediated disorders. Using its own MiXCR run on the 5' RACE reads, TCRdb lists one record per CDR3 protein. Altogether 75,000 to 95,000 distinct CDR3 sequences are present, approximately 17% being singletons, with the ten largest covering over 15%. Material: PBMCs. The receptors shown here come from a woman aged 40 to 50 in good health.

V and J are TRBV27 and TRBJ1-2; D gene uncertain. The CDR3 runs 14 residues. Trimming removed 6 bases at V and 7 bases at J, with 18 bases between. Germline assignment: CDR1 MNHEY and CDR2 SMNVEV (reference sequence). The CDR3 spells CASRRTVDARGYTF. Here the CDR3 DNA reads TGTGCCAGCAGAAGAACCGTCGATGCCCGTGGCTACACCTTC.

The rearrangement links TRBV11-2 to TRBJ2-1; 13 bases are shared with TRBD2. Losses at the gene ends were 4 bases for V and 10 bases for J; bases not matched to a gene: 13. The CDR3 contains 17 residues. The germline V gene encodes CDR1 SGHAT and CDR2 FQNNGV. The CDR3 sequence: CASSSLPTSGGAREQFF. The CDR3 DNA reads as TGTGCCAGCAGCTCCCTACCCACTAGCGGGGGGGCCAGAGAGCAGTTCTTC.

The chain combines TRBV20-1 with TRBJ1-1, with D possibly matching TRBD1 (6 bases). The CDR3 has 13 amino acids. Germline lookup yields CDR1 DFQATT and CDR2 SNEGSKA (reference sequence). V shed 6 bases and J shed 4 bases, with 15 bases lying between them. CDR3 in amino acids: CSAGQLWVTEAFF. CDR3 in DNA: TGCAGTGCAGGACAGCTATGGGTCACTGAAGCTTTCTTT.

This clonotype was observed a handful of times. This rearrangement joins TRBV4-1 to TRBJ1-3; D gene ambiguous. Trimming stripped 0 bases from V and 4 bases from J, with 13 bases between. The V gene's germline CDR1 is MGHRA and CDR2 YSYEKL. The CDR3 runs 16 residues. CDR3 in amino acids: CASSQDRNLGGNTIYF. The CDR3 DNA sequence: TGCGCCAGCAGCCAAGATCGAAACTTGGGGGGAAACACCATATATTTT.

This chain links TRBV5-5 with TRBJ2-1; 8 nucleotides match TRBD2. Germline V lookup: CDR1 SGHKS, CDR2 YYEKEE (reference sequence). This CDR3 is 13 amino acids long. Unmatched junction bases numbered 3, after V lost 0 bases and J lost 10 bases. The CDR3 is CASSLGGGGEQFF. CDR3 nucleotides: TGTGCCAGCAGCTTGGGCGGCGGGGGGGAGCAGTTCTTC.

This clonotype appeared many times. This chain joins TRBV12-3 or TRBV12-4 and TRBJ1-2; possible D gene TRBD1, 5 bases. V was shortened by 6 bases and J by 0 bases, with 20 bases between the two germline ends. This CDR3 spans 17 amino acids. CDR3 sequence reads: CASSLPGTASSNYGYTF. The CDR3 region has the DNA TGTGCCAGCAGCCTACCCGGGACGGCTTCTTCTAACTATGGCTACACCTTC.

This clonotype was detected ten times or more. The chain couples TRBV6-5 to TRBJ2-5; tentative D call: TRBD2 (5 bases). The CDR3 loop spans 13 amino acids. The ends were cut back, 5 bases at V and 1 base at J, with 8 bases in the middle. The germline gives CDR1 MNHEY, CDR2 SVGAGI. For the CDR3, the DNA is TGTGCCAGCAGTCGGGGAGCCCAAGAGACCCAGTACTTC. Translating gives CASSRGAQETQYF.

This chain links TRBV5-1 with TRBJ1-4, with no clear D. The CDR3 has 15 amino acids. Germline values: CDR1 SGHRS, CDR2 YFSETQ. Trimming removed 5 bases from V and 0 bases from J, with 11 bases in between. The CDR3 loop reads CASRAATTTNEKLFF. As DNA, the CDR3 is TGCGCCAGCAGAGCGGCAACAACAACTAATGAAAAACTGTTTTTT. The entire variable domain, with the rest obtained from reference TRBV5-1 and TRBJ1-4, is as follows: KAGVTQTPRYLIKTRGQQVTLSCSPISGHRSVSWYQQTPGQGLQFLFEYFSETQRNKGNFPGRFSGRQFSNSRSEMNVSTLELGDSALYLCASRAATTTNEKLFFGSGTQLSVL.

This clonotype showed up many times. The V gene is TRBV5-1, the J gene TRBJ2-1, with 9 bases fitting TRBD2. Per the germline V gene, CDR1 is SGHRS and CDR2 is YFSETQ. V lost 0 bases, J lost 10 bases, and 11 bases stayed unmatched. The CDR3 length is 16 residues. CDR3 nucleotide sequence: TGCGCCAGCAGCTTGGTGTTGGCGGGGGGGTTCGGGGAGCAGTTCTTC. Its translation is CASSLVLAGGFGEQFF.

This clonotype has ten or more counts. This chain connects TRBV10-3 to TRBJ2-1; the D gene is possibly TRBD2 (6 bases). Trimming removed 3 bases at V and 8 bases at J, with 17 bases between. CDR3 length: 15 amino acids. CDR1 is ENHRY, CDR2 SYGVKD, per germline. CDR3: CAISDPGSLGHEQFF. DNA for the CDR3: TGTGCCATCAGTGACCCCGGGAGCTTAGGGCATGAGCAGTTCTTC.

This chain links TRBV20-1 with TRBJ2-5, with TRBD2 matching over 8 bases. Germline V gene sequence: CDR1 DFQATT, CDR2 SNEGSKA (reference sequence). Trimming at V came to 0 bases and at J to 14 bases, leaving 14 bases not matched to a gene. The CDR3 is 14 amino acids. In DNA form, the CDR3 reads TGCAGTGCTAGAGATGGGACTAGAGCGGGTGACCATTACTTC. Encoded protein: CSARDGTRAGDHYF.

This clonotype showed up many times. This rearrangement joins TRBV12-3 or TRBV12-4 to TRBJ2-6; 7 bases fit TRBD1. The CDR3 totals 14 residues. The ends lost 4 bases at V and 4 bases at J; junction bases unmatched: 1. The CDR3 bases are TGTGCCAGCAGTTCCAGGGGGGGGGCCAACGTCCTGACTTTC. Residues: CASSSRGGANVLTF.

This clonotype was recorded many times. V and J are TRBV3-2 and TRBJ2-5; the D segment call TRBD1 is taken from the table without a DNA check. TRBV3-2 is noted as a pseudogene. The CDR3 contains 16 residues. CDR3 DNA: TGTGCCAGCAGCCAAGAAGGACGGGGGGCCCAAGAGACCCAGTACTTC. Its protein product is CASSQEGRGAQETQYF.

This clonotype was found many times. The chain has TRBV20-1 and TRBJ1-6; D gene unclear. The germline V and J ends were trimmed by 0 bases and 3 bases, with 12 bases remaining between them. CDR3 length: 16 amino acids. Germline V gives CDR1 DFQATT, CDR2 SNEGSKA (reference sequence). CDR3 amino acids: CSARDPGFSYNSPLHF. The CDR3 region has the DNA TGCAGTGCTAGAGATCCGGGGTTCAGCTATAATTCACCCCTCCACTTT.

This clonotype has at least ten counts. The chain joins TRBV20-1 to TRBJ1-2, with D maybe TRBD1 (6 bases). Germline V gives CDR1 DFQATT, CDR2 SNEGSKA (reference sequence). The CDR3 runs to 14 residues. Deletions cut 0 bases from V and 7 bases from J, with 15 bases between. The CDR3 coding sequence is TGCAGTGCTAGAGACGCGGGGACATCGGGTGGCTACACCTTC. It specifies CSARDAGTSGGYTF.

A word on this clonotype: One base away lies a much larger clone, so this may be a sequencing read error. This chain uses TRBV12-3 or TRBV12-4 with TRBJ1-2, with a tentative D call TRBD1 (6 bases). The CDR3 is 17 residues long. The CDR3 here is CSSSFGDNRAPAIGYTF. The DNA for the CDR3 is TGTTCCAGCAGTTTTGGGGACAACAGGGCTCCCGCTATTGGCTACACCTTC.

Ten or more counts support this clonotype. The chain recombines TRBV28 with TRBJ2-4; D not resolved. From germline, CDR1 is MDHEN and CDR2 SYDVKM. The CDR3 contains 14 residues. V was trimmed by 6 bases and J by 0 bases, leaving 9 bases between them. The CDR3 spells CASSPSLAKNIQYF. The CDR3 nucleotides read TGTGCCAGCAGCCCGAGTCTAGCCAAAAACATTCAGTACTTC.

This clonotype has at least ten counts. The chain carries TRBV25-1 and TRBJ1-2, with TRBD1 matching over 9 bases. Germline CDR1 and CDR2: MGHDK and SYGVNS. V lost 6 bases, J lost 4 bases, and 9 bases stayed unmatched. The CDR3 totals 15 residues. The CDR3, as DNA: TGTGCCAGCAGCAGTACAGGGGGCGAGGTCTATGGCTACACCTTC. Amino acids: CASSSTGGEVYGYTF.

This clonotype was picked up many times. The rearrangement links TRBV20-1 to TRBJ2-1, with 12 nucleotides matching TRBD2. The CDR3 runs 16 residues. Germline V CDR1 and CDR2: DFQATT, SNEGSKA (reference sequence). Germline trimming cut 3 bases from V and 2 bases from J; bases unmatched to any gene: 5. The CDR3 region has the DNA TGCAGTGCTAGGCCACTAGCGGGGGGCACCTACAATGAGCAGTTCTTC. It specifies CSARPLAGGTYNEQFF.

This clonotype came up many times. V is TRBV27 and J is TRBJ1-6, with TRBD1 identical over 9 bases. The CDR3 spans 18 residues. With 6 bases clipped from V and 7 bases from J, the junction kept 16 bases outside the gene matches. Germline lookup yields CDR1 MNHEY and CDR2 SMNVEV (reference sequence). In DNA form, the CDR3 reads TGTGCCAGCAGCCCGGGACAGGGTAGGACGGGGAACAATTCACCCCTCCACTTT. The encoded protein is CASSPGQGRTGNNSPLHF.

This clonotype showed up many times. This chain links TRBV5-1 with TRBJ1-2; D is possibly TRBD1 (5 bases). Germline V lookup: CDR1 SGHRS, CDR2 YFSETQ. Trimming shortened V by 4 bases and J by 0 bases, and 28 bases separated the two germline ends. The CDR3 length is 20 residues. The DNA for the CDR3 is TGCGCCAGCAGCCCCCGAGGAGGGGCTCCAGGTCCCTTTACTAACTATGGCTACACCTTC. This encodes CASSPRGGAPGPFTNYGYTF.